This T cell receptor beta chain was recorded in a study of a mutant IDH1 vaccine in newly diagnosed glioma. Germline lookup yields CDR1 LGHNA and CDR2 YNFKEQ. Trimming pared 4 bases from V and 6 bases from J, leaving 21 bases between. This CDR3 contains 16 residues. Time point defined: baseline, week 1 (first vaccination visit). Treatment meaning: pre-vaccination baseline after standard-of-care therapy. New IDH1-mutant, ATRX-lost WHO grade 3 or 4 astrocytomas occurred in donors. The method was immunoSEQ multiplex PCR; TCRdb's version includes in-frame clones alone and lacks a portion of them. The sample includes 85,000 to 100,000 clones, over 75% seen only once; the top ten take roughly 7%. This clone was observed a few times. Its antigen is not identified. Findings and caveats of the study: Top peripheral T cell clonotype shifts appeared unrelated to pseudoprogression.

The rearrangement joins TRBV4-2 to TRBJ1-2; D not certain. The receptor was isolated from a man aged 35-49 years with glioma. Sequences were derived from PBMCs, sampled from a glioma patient treated with radiotherapy, temozolomide or both. The CDR3 is CASSPELGPRGDGYTF. The CDR3 DNA reads TGTGCCAGCAGCCCGGAATTGGGCCCTCGTGGGGATGGCTACACCTTC.